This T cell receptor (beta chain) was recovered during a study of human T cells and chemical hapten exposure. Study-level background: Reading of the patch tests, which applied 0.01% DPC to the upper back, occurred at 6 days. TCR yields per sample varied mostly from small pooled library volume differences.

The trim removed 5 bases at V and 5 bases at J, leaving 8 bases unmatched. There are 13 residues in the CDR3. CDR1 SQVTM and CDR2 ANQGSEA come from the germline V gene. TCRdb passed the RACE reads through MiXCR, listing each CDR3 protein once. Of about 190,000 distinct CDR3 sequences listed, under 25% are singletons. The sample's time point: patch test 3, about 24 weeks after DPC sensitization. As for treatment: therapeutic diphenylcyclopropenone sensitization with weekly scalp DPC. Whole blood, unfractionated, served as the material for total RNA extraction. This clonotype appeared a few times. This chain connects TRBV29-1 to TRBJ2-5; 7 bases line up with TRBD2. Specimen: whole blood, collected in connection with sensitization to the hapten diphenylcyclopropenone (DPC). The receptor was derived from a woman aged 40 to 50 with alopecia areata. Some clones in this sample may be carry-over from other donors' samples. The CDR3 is CSVREGGRETQYF. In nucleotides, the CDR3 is TGCAGCGTTAGGGAGGGAGGGCGTGAGACCCAGTACTTC.